A single sample is the source of the 32 T cell receptor beta chains below, sequenced in a study of shared clonotypes between healthy human individuals. Only CD45RO-negative cells positively selected for CCR7 counted as naive CD8 cells, so terminally differentiated effector memory CD45RA+ cells were excluded. Repertoires were generated with immunoSEQ multiplex PCR, while TCRdb's copy carries only in-frame clones and drops some. The profile shows about 2.2 million clones, roughly 93% of them singletons. The sample was naive CD8+ T cells from PBMCs. The receptor source for this set is a man aged 18 to 30 in good health. Some clones in this sample may be carry-over from other donors' samples.

V and J are TRBV27 and TRBJ2-1, with TRBD2 matching 12 bases. Losses at the gene ends were 5 bases for V and 6 bases for J; bases not matched to a gene: 11. CDR3 length: 17 residues. Germline CDR1 is MNHEY and CDR2 is SMNVEV (reference sequence). The CDR3 is CASSPSPLAGGPNEQFF. CDR3 in DNA: TGTGCCAGCAGTCCGAGCCCCCTAGCGGGAGGGCCCAATGAGCAGTTCTTC.

This rearrangement joins TRBV7-6 to TRBJ2-1; no definite D call. The germline V gene has CDR1 SGHVS and CDR2 FNYEAQ. The germline V and J ends were trimmed by 1 base and 0 bases, with 7 bases remaining between them. This CDR3 is 15 amino acids long. This chain's CDR3 is CASSLEVASYNEQFF. Written as DNA, the CDR3 is TGTGCCAGCAGCTTAGAGGTGGCCTCCTACAATGAGCAGTTCTTC.

The J gene is TRBJ2-7, the V gene TRBV7-9, with 7 positions matching TRBD1. Trimming took 7 bases from V and 1 from J; bases not matched to a gene: 13. Germline CDR1 is SEHNR and CDR2 is FQNEAQ (reference sequence). CDR3 size: 16 residues. The CDR3 DNA is TGTGCCAGCACCTCCGGGACAGCCGGGAAATCCTACGAGCAGTACTTC. Translated: CASTSGTAGKSYEQYF.

This sequence joins TRBV18 and TRBJ2-3; 8 bases align to TRBD2. Germline values: CDR1 KGHSH, CDR2 LQKENI. The V gene end was trimmed by 6 bases and the J gene end by 0 bases; junction bases not matched to a gene: 11. The CDR3 runs to 17 residues. Written as DNA, the CDR3 is TGTGCCAGCTCCCCGGAGTATAGCGGGGAGAGCACAGATACGCAGTATTTT. It is translated as CASSPEYSGESTDTQYF.

The rearrangement joins TRBV4-1 to TRBJ1-5; no firm D call. Germline CDR1 MGHRA, CDR2 YSYEKL. There are 17 residues in the CDR3. The V end lost 1 base, the J end lost 0 bases, and 13 bases lay between the germline ends. The CDR3 coding sequence is TGCGCCAGCAGCCAAGTGGGAGACGGGAGTAGCAATCAGCCCCAGCATTTT. It encodes CASSQVGDGSSNQPQHF.

The rearrangement links TRBV4-1 to TRBJ2-3; TRBD2 might be the D (5 bases). This CDR3 comprises 15 residues. Germline V CDR1 and CDR2: MGHRA, YSYEKL. Deletions cut 3 bases from V and 3 bases from J, with 13 bases between. The CDR3 loop is CASSQISRRTDTQYF. CDR3 in DNA: TGCGCCAGCAGCCAGATTAGTAGGAGGACAGATACGCAGTATTTT.

This chain uses TRBV13 with TRBJ2-1; 7 nucleotides match TRBD2. Germline loops: CDR1 PRHDT, CDR2 FYEKMQ (reference sequence). The CDR3 covers 17 residues. V lost 5 bases, J lost 5 bases, and 15 bases stayed unmatched. The CDR3 loop reads CASSPTTSPPGDNEQFF. For the CDR3, the DNA is TGTGCCAGCAGCCCGACGACTAGCCCTCCCGGGGACAATGAGCAGTTCTTC. The full variable domain, its missing parts supplied by reference TRBV13 and TRBJ2-1, is AAGVIQSPRHLIKEKRETATLKCYPIPRHDTVYWYQQGPGQDPQFLISFYEKMQSDKGSIPDRFSAQQFSDYHSELNMSSLELGDSALYFCASSPTTSPPGDNEQFFGPGTRLTVL.

This chain links TRBV30 with TRBJ1-2; 10 nucleotides align to TRBD1. The CDR3 is 16 residues long. Per germline, CDR1 GTSNPN and CDR2 SVGIG (reference sequence). Trimming at V came to 1 base and at J to 1 base, leaving 6 bases not matched to a gene. The CDR3 DNA follows: TGTGCCTGGAGTGCCCTGGGACAGGGGTTTAACTATGGCTACACCTTC. This translates into CAWSALGQGFNYGYTF.

The chain employs TRBV7-3 and TRBJ1-1, with unresolved D. This CDR3 comprises 13 residues. Deletions cut 4 bases from V and 3 bases from J, with 9 bases between. Germline V gene sequence: CDR1 SGHTA, CDR2 FQGTGA. CDR3: CASSSGPYTEAFF. CDR3 bases: TGTGCCAGCAGCTCCGGACCCTACACTGAAGCTTTCTTT.

The genes are TRBV4-3 and TRBJ2-1, with 7 bases fitting TRBD1. The germline V gene has CDR1 LGHNA and CDR2 YSLEER. J gave up 0 bases and V 5 bases, and 4 bases lay outside the gene matches. This CDR3 region has 15 residues. Here the CDR3 reads CASSYRGRSYNEQFF. CDR3 bases: TGCGCCAGCAGCTACAGGGGCCGCTCCTACAATGAGCAGTTCTTC.

The chain combines TRBV4-3 with TRBJ2-5; either TRBD1 or TRBD2 may supply D (5 bases each). Germline V gives CDR1 LGHNA, CDR2 YSLEER. The V end was cut by 4 bases, the J end by 5 bases, with 17 bases between. This CDR3 comprises 15 residues. CDR3 amino acids: CASSPSAGSYETQYF. The DNA of the CDR3 is TGCGCCAGCAGCCCCAGTGCAGGGAGTTATGAGACCCAGTACTTC.

The chain has TRBV15 and TRBJ2-1; TRBD2 aligns across 9 bases. Per germline, CDR1 LNHNV and CDR2 YYDKDF (reference sequence). Trimming at V came to 3 bases and at J to 6 bases, leaving 9 bases not matched to a gene. The CDR3 is made up of 16 amino acids. The CDR3 here is CATSRGIAGVGNEQFF. CDR3 coding DNA: TGTGCCACCAGCAGGGGGATAGCGGGAGTAGGCAATGAGCAGTTCTTC.

The rearrangement uses TRBV11-2 and TRBJ2-7; no definite D call. Germline CDR1 reads SGHAT; CDR2 reads FQNNGV. The CDR3 covers 16 residues. Trimming shortened V by 3 bases and J by 0 bases, and 15 bases separated the two germline ends. In DNA form, the CDR3 reads TGTGCCAGCAGCTTGAAGACTGTGCTGGGCTCCTACGAGCAGTACTTC. This sequence encodes CASSLKTVLGSYEQYF.

Regarding this clone: Other nucleotide sequences from this sample produce the same CDR3. The chain employs TRBV19 and TRBJ1-1; a weak D match, TRBD1 (5 bases). Germline CDR1 and CDR2: LNHDA and SQIVND (reference sequence). The length of the CDR3 is 15 residues. V was pared by 0 bases and J by 2 bases, with 10 bases between. The CDR3 is CASSIDRRGNTEAFF. DNA for the CDR3: TGTGCCAGTAGTATAGATCGGAGGGGTAACACTGAAGCTTTCTTT.

The chain has TRBV5-8 and TRBJ1-1; D is unclear. Germline values: CDR1 SGHTS, CDR2 YDEGEE. This CDR3 comprises 12 residues. V was cut by 2 bases and J by 6 bases, with 8 bases left in between. For the CDR3, the DNA is TGTGCCAGCAGCTTTGACAACGCTGAAGCTTTCTTT. Translated, it gives CASSFDNAEAFF.

This clone appeared once. The chain couples TRBV28 to TRBJ2-1, with 13 bases lining up with TRBD2. Losses at the gene ends were 3 bases for V and 10 bases for J; bases not matched to a gene: 3. Germline V gene lookup returns CDR1 MDHEN and CDR2 SYDVKM. This CDR3 has 14 amino acids. The CDR3 DNA is TGTGCCAGCAGTTTTGTGGGACTAGCGGGAGAGCAGTTCTTC. It specifies CASSFVGLAGEQFF.

The chain is built from TRBV2 and TRBJ1-1; D is possibly TRBD1 (6 bases). V was pared by 2 bases and J by 5 bases, with 12 bases between. Germline V gives CDR1 SNHLY, CDR2 FYNNEI. This CDR3 has 14 amino acids. The CDR3 loop is CASSERGAITEAFF. The CDR3 nucleotides are TGTGCCAGCAGTGAACGGGGGGCGATTACTGAAGCTTTCTTT.

J is TRBJ1-2 and V is TRBV7-8; no reliable D call. V was trimmed by 2 bases and J by 8 bases, leaving 18 bases between them. The CDR3 loop spans 15 amino acids. Germline V gives CDR1 SGHVS, CDR2 FQNEAQ. CDR3 amino acids: CASSLKGRDSEGYTF. The CDR3 nucleotides read TGTGCCAGCAGCTTAAAGGGCAGAGATTCGGAGGGCTACACCTTC.

The chain employs TRBV11-2 and TRBJ2-2; the D gene is possibly TRBD2 (5 bases). CDR3 size: 16 residues. V was trimmed by 2 bases and J by 2 bases, leaving 12 bases between them. Germline lookup yields CDR1 SGHAT and CDR2 FQNNGV. CDR3 nucleotide sequence: TGTGCCAGCAGCTTATATAGCGCCTATAACACCGGGGAGCTGTTTTTT. Translated: CASSLYSAYNTGELFF. The entire variable domain, with the rest obtained from reference TRBV11-2 and TRBJ2-2, is as follows: EAGVAQSPRYKIIEKRQSVAFWCNPISGHATLYWYQQILGQGPKLLIQFQNNGVVDDSQLPKDRFSAERLKGVDSTLKIQPAKLEDSAVYLCASSLYSAYNTGELFFGEGSRLTVL.

The chain couples TRBV6-5 to TRBJ2-2, with D unresolved. Trimming cost V 5 bases and J 5 bases, with 6 bases left between them. Germline lookup yields CDR1 MNHEY and CDR2 SVGAGI. The CDR3 consists of 12 residues. The DNA for the CDR3 is TGTGCCAGCAGTCAGTATACCGGGGAGCTGTTTTTT. This sequence encodes CASSQYTGELFF.

The CDR3 region has the DNA TGTGCCAGCAGTTCCAACAGGGAAATTACCTATGGCTACACCTTC. Translation gives CASSSNREITYGYTF. The chain uses TRBV28 and TRBJ1-2, with D maybe TRBD1 (6 bases). Germline CDR1 and CDR2: MDHEN and SYDVKM. V was cut by 4 bases and J by 4 bases, with 16 bases left in between. This CDR3 has 15 amino acids.

This chain uses TRBV6-5 with TRBJ2-2; 10 nucleotides align to TRBD2. The CDR3 is 16 residues long. Germline V gene sequence: CDR1 MNHEY, CDR2 SVGAGI. The trim removed 2 bases at V and 7 bases at J, leaving 7 bases unmatched. The CDR3 DNA follows: TGTGCCAGCAGTTACGCACTAGCGGGACGTAACGGGGAGCTGTTTTTT. Its protein is CASSYALAGRNGELFF.

The J gene is TRBJ1-1, the V gene TRBV6-1, with D possibly being TRBD1 (5 bases). Trimming cost V 2 bases and J 0 bases, with 10 bases left between them. This CDR3 has 15 amino acids. Per the germline V gene, CDR1 is MNHNS and CDR2 is SASEGT. CDR3 amino acids: CASSELPGVNTEAFF. CDR3 DNA: TGTGCCAGCAGTGAATTGCCGGGGGTGAACACTGAAGCTTTCTTT.

This clone has just one count. The rearrangement joins TRBV9 to TRBJ1-3; possible D gene TRBD1, 5 bases. CDR1 is SGDLS and CDR2 is YYNGEE in the germline V gene. The V and J ends lost 4 bases and 0 bases respectively, with 14 bases between them. This CDR3 contains 16 residues. CDR3 amino acids: CASSPQAPDSGNTIYF. The CDR3 region has the DNA TGTGCCAGCAGCCCACAGGCGCCAGACTCTGGAAACACCATATATTTT.

This chain connects TRBV7-9 to TRBJ2-5; 7 bases are shared with TRBD1. Unmatched junction bases numbered 9, after V lost 5 bases and J lost 0 bases. CDR3 length: 16 amino acids. The germline gives CDR1 SEHNR, CDR2 FQNEAQ (reference sequence). CDR3 sequence (DNA): TGTGCCAGCAGCCCTCGGGGCAGGGGGTACCAAGAGACCCAGTACTTC. Residues: CASSPRGRGYQETQYF.

The V and J genes are TRBV14 and TRBJ2-1; 10 bases fit TRBD2. Germline values: CDR1 SGHDN, CDR2 FVKESK. CDR3 length: 15 amino acids. The J segment lost 5 bases and the V segment lost 4 bases, leaving 5 bases of the junction unmatched. DNA for the CDR3: TGTGCCAGCAGCCCTTTGAGCGGGAGGGACAATGAGCAGTTCTTC. Protein product: CASSPLSGRDNEQFF.

V gene TRBV6-5 combines with J gene TRBJ2-7; perhaps TRBD2 as D (5 bases). This CDR3 region has 14 residues. V dropped 8 bases and J dropped 4 bases, with 18 bases sitting between them. Germline V lookup: CDR1 MNHEY, CDR2 SVGAGI. CDR3 region: CASALGGLRYEQYF. The CDR3 nucleotides are TGTGCCAGCGCCCTTGGCGGGCTCAGGTACGAGCAGTACTTC.

This clone has only one observation. V and J are TRBV4-1 and TRBJ1-5, with unresolved D. Germline V gene sequence: CDR1 MGHRA, CDR2 YSYEKL. This CDR3 comprises 16 residues. Trimming stripped 0 bases from V and 2 bases from J, with 11 bases between. In DNA form, the CDR3 reads TGCGCCAGCAGCCAAGATACCGGGGTTGGCAATCAGCCCCAGCATTTT. This gives the protein CASSQDTGVGNQPQHF.

This clone has only one observation. V gene TRBV27 combines with J gene TRBJ1-2, with 8 positions matching TRBD1. Germline V CDR1 and CDR2: MNHEY, SMNVEV (reference sequence). J was trimmed by 8 bases and V by 8 bases; bases with no gene match: 19. This CDR3 has 16 residues. CDR3 sequence reads: CASREFYLTGEGGYTF. The DNA for the CDR3 is TGTGCCAGCCGTGAGTTTTACCTGACAGGGGAGGGAGGCTACACCTTC.

For this clone: Other DNA sequences in the same sample also yield this CDR3. V usage is TRBV7-6 and J usage is TRBJ1-1, with D uncertain. V shed 1 base and J shed 1 base, with 4 bases lying between them. The germline V gene encodes CDR1 SGHVS and CDR2 FNYEAQ. The CDR3 extends over 13 amino acids. The CDR3 region is CASSLGRNTEAFF. The CDR3 nucleotides read TGTGCCAGCAGCTTAGGGAGGAACACTGAAGCTTTCTTT.

This clone was counted once. V is TRBV5-1 and J is TRBJ2-3; a possible D gene is TRBD2 (6 bases). The V end lost 4 bases, the J end lost 7 bases, and 22 bases lay between the germline ends. The CDR3 contains 16 residues. In germline, CDR1 is SGHRS, CDR2 YFSETQ. In DNA form, the CDR3 reads TGCGCCAGCAGCGTAGGGAGGAGAGAGGTGGCGAATACGCAGTATTTT. It yields the protein CASSVGRREVANTQYF.

Written as DNA, the CDR3 is TGCGCCAGCAGCCCTCAGAGCGGGAGTTCCCACGAGCAGTACTTC. As protein: CASSPQSGSSHEQYF. V and J are TRBV4-1 and TRBJ2-7, with 8 bases that match TRBD2. This CDR3 is built from 15 residues. The V gene end was trimmed by 4 bases and the J gene end by 5 bases; junction bases not matched to a gene: 10. Per the germline V gene, CDR1 is MGHRA and CDR2 is YSYEKL.